This paragraph covers one T cell receptor (beta chain) sequence. The CDR3 runs to 14 residues. V was cut by 5 bases and J by 1 base, with 11 bases left in between. These data are taken from a study of blood T cells in healthy people across ages. Using a J-beta primer mix together with a sample-barcoded 5' primer, a second PCR was run for roughly 6 to 12 cycles. MiXCR, run by TCRdb on the 5' RACE reads, gives a single entry per CDR3 protein. The table records around 820,000 distinct CDR3 sequences, around 25% of them present only once. These records were also assigned to another study, of T cells of mothers and their children.

The clonotype comes from a boy under 18 in good health. Sequencing input: blood. J is TRBJ2-5 and V is TRBV12-3 or TRBV12-4, with D possibly TRBD2 on 6 matching bases. CDR3 sequence (DNA): TGTGCCAGCAGTACGGGACTCCTCCAAGAGACCCAGTACTTC. The encoded protein is CASSTGLLQETQYF.